Each of the 28 T cell receptor beta chains below was sequenced from the same sample in a study of CXCR3-negative and CXCR3-positive naive CD8 T cells (dated by TCRdb to the late 2010s). This sample was sequenced with a NextSeq 550. The Human TCR Profiling Kit (MiLaboratory) was used to make UMI-labeled 5' RACE TRB cDNA libraries. After reprocessing by TCRdb, each CDR3 protein sequence is one entry, and no DNA is given. The sample table gives some 50,000 distinct CDR3 sequences. The ten most abundant clones make up more than 1.3% of the sample. The sequenced material came from naive CXCR3- CD8+ T cells from blood. The sample's cell subset or site label, in plain terms: CD45RO-CCR7+CD27+CD95- naive CD8+ T cells lacking CXCR3 (TNR3-). The receptors here all came from a human donor in good health. Some clones in this sample may be carry-over from other donors' samples.

V is TRBV20-1 and J is TRBJ1-5; without DNA, the TCRdb call of TRBD1 cannot be checked. The CDR3 has 15 amino acids. Germline V gene sequence: CDR1 DFQATT, CDR2 SNEGSKA (reference sequence). CDR3 loop: CSARDPGVGFQPQHF.

The chain has TRBV23-1 and TRBJ2-6. TRBV23-1 is an ORF, and what it does is uncertain. The CDR3 contains 16 residues. The CDR3 loop reads CASQPTKGSGANVLTF.

This rearrangement joins TRBV18 to TRBJ2-7; TCRdb gives TRBD1 as the D gene, but with no DNA this cannot be confirmed. The germline V gene has CDR1 KGHSH and CDR2 LQKENI. This CDR3 has 11 residues. CDR3 loop: CASSRGAEQYF.

V and J are TRBV6-2 or TRBV6-3 and TRBJ2-1; checking the TCRdb D call of TRBD2 is not possible without DNA. This CDR3 region has 11 residues. Germline V CDR1 and CDR2: MNHEY, SVGEGT. CDR3 sequence: CASRFGTSVIF.

This chain links TRBV29-1 with TRBJ1-5; without DNA, the TCRdb call of TRBD1 cannot be checked. The CDR3 covers 15 residues. The germline gives CDR1 SQVTM, CDR2 ANQGSEA. CDR3 residues: CSVKTTGEATQPQHF.

The chain uses TRBV6-2 or TRBV6-3 and TRBJ1-2; TCRdb gives TRBD1 as the D gene, but with no DNA this cannot be confirmed. The CDR3 loop spans 13 amino acids. CDR1 MNHEY and CDR2 SVGEGT come from the germline V gene. The CDR3 reads CASSVGTADGYTF.

The chain uses TRBV27 and TRBJ1-4. This CDR3 has 11 amino acids. Germline values: CDR1 MNHEY, CDR2 SMNVEV (reference sequence). The chain's CDR3 is CASGEGEKLFF.

The V and J genes are TRBV18 and TRBJ2-1; the D call of TRBD2 rests on TCRdb alone, since no DNA is present to check it. Germline V lookup: CDR1 KGHSH, CDR2 LQKENI. CDR3 size: 15 residues. This CDR3 is CASSPFSGGTNEQFF. Together with reference TRBV18 and TRBJ2-1, the CDR3 gives the full variable domain: NAGVMQNPRHLVRRRGQEARLRCSPMKGHSHVYWYRQLPEEGLKFMVYLQKENIIDESGMPKERFSAEFPKEGPSILRIQQVVRGDSAAYFCASSPFSGGTNEQFFGPGTRLTVL.

The chain combines TRBV21-1 with TRBJ2-1; TCRdb designates TRBD2, a call that cannot be tested without DNA. TRBV21-1 is a pseudogene locus. The CDR3 extends over 15 amino acids. This chain's CDR3 is CASSPAGGTYNEQFF.

V usage is TRBV12-3 or TRBV12-4 and J usage is TRBJ1-1. The CDR3 contains 13 residues. The CDR3 protein is CASSSLQNTEAFF.

V usage is TRBV4-3 and J usage is TRBJ2-2; absent DNA, TCRdb's TRBD2 call cannot be checked. The germline gives CDR1 LGHNA, CDR2 YSLEER. The CDR3 covers 18 residues. The CDR3 reads CASSQDYITGGNTGELFF.

The chain uses TRBV5-6 and TRBJ2-1; absent DNA, TCRdb's TRBD1 call cannot be checked. CDR1 and CDR2 (germline): SGHDT, YYEEEE. The CDR3 is 17 amino acids. Here the CDR3 reads CASSLAGTGALLDEQFF.

This sequence joins TRBV5-5 and TRBJ2-7. Germline V lookup: CDR1 SGHKS, CDR2 YYEKEE (reference sequence). There are 14 residues in the CDR3. The CDR3 spells CASSLDGYDYEQYF.

CDR3: CASTLRVAGDTEAFF. V gene TRBV5-5 combines with J gene TRBJ1-1. From germline, CDR1 is SGHKS and CDR2 YYEKEE (reference sequence). The CDR3 runs to 15 residues.

The CDR3 protein is CAGAGVTGELFF. The gene calls are TRBV6-6 and TRBJ2-2; absent DNA, TCRdb's TRBD2 call cannot be checked. Germline V gene data show CDR1 as MNHNY and CDR2 as SVGAGI (reference sequence). The CDR3 covers 12 residues.

The V gene is TRBV28, the J gene TRBJ1-5; with no DNA, the TCRdb D assignment of TRBD1 cannot be verified. Germline assignment: CDR1 MDHEN and CDR2 SYDVKM. The CDR3 has 14 residues. The CDR3 region is CASSRDRGLQPQHF.

V and J are TRBV11-1 and TRBJ1-1. The germline V gene has CDR1 SGHAT and CDR2 FQDESV (reference sequence). The CDR3 contains 16 residues. The CDR3 here is CASSLGEEPMNTEAFF. Drawing the rest from reference TRBV11-1 and TRBJ1-1, the complete variable domain is EAEVAQSPRYKITEKSQAVAFWCDPISGHATLYWYRQILGQGPELLVQFQDESVVDDSQLPKDRFSAERLKGVDSTLKIQPAELGDSAMYLCASSLGEEPMNTEAFFGQGTRLTVV.

V is TRBV7-3 and J is TRBJ2-1; the TCRdb call, TRBD2, lacks DNA for checking. The CDR3 loop spans 13 amino acids. Germline CDR1 and CDR2: SGHTA and FQGTGA. CDR3 residues: CASSLAGQYEQFF.

The chain has TRBV27 and TRBJ2-7; the TCRdb call, TRBD2, lacks DNA for checking. Germline V lookup: CDR1 MNHEY, CDR2 SMNVEV (reference sequence). The CDR3 covers 15 residues. CDR3 residues: CASSPVAGGDYEQYF.

V usage is TRBV29-1 and J usage is TRBJ2-7; without DNA, the TCRdb call of TRBD1 cannot be checked. This CDR3 region has 13 residues. Germline V gene lookup returns CDR1 SQVTM and CDR2 ANQGSEA. The CDR3 protein is CSVEEEQGYEQYF.

The chain links TRBV3-1 to TRBJ2-1; there is no DNA to check the TCRdb D call of TRBD2. CDR3 size: 16 residues. CDR1 LGHDT and CDR2 YNNKEL come from the germline V gene (reference sequence). The CDR3 reads CASSQESSGVYNEQFF.

The chain carries TRBV7-9 and TRBJ2-5; TCRdb picks TRBD1, but there is no DNA to check that call. The CDR3 is 15 residues long. CDR1 and CDR2 (germline): SEHNR, FQNEAQ (reference sequence). The CDR3 region is CASTSTGESMQTQYF.

The chain is built from TRBV4-3 and TRBJ1-5; with no DNA, the TCRdb D assignment of TRBD1 cannot be verified. The CDR3 is 15 residues long. CDR1 and CDR2 (germline): LGHNA, YSLEER. The CDR3 is CASSHRDRDNQPQHF.

The chain links TRBV3-1 to TRBJ2-7; TCRdb proposes TRBD2, but this gene call is untestable without DNA. The germline CDR1 and CDR2 sequences are LGHDT and YNNKEL (reference sequence). This CDR3 spans 14 amino acids. The CDR3 here is CASSVGLVGYEQYF.

V and J are TRBV10-3 and TRBJ2-3. Per germline, CDR1 ENHRY and CDR2 SYGVKD. The CDR3 spans 13 residues. CDR3 loop: CAISEVGTDTQYF.

The V and J genes are TRBV10-3 and TRBJ1-2; the TCRdb D gene call, TRBD1, has no DNA to confirm it. The CDR3 sequence is 14 residues long. Germline V gives CDR1 ENHRY, CDR2 SYGVKD. The CDR3 here is CAISESNRGYGYTF.

CDR3 residues: CASSPSGAHEQYF. V gene TRBV7-9 combines with J gene TRBJ2-7; the TCRdb call, TRBD1, lacks DNA for checking. The CDR3 is 13 residues long. The germline CDR1 and CDR2 sequences are SEHNR and FQNEAQ (reference sequence).

The chain links TRBV28 to TRBJ2-7; TCRdb names TRBD1, which stays unverified in the absence of DNA. The CDR3 covers 12 residues. The germline V gene encodes CDR1 MDHEN and CDR2 SYDVKM. CDR3 residues: CASSRVPYEQYF. The whole variable domain, filled in from reference TRBV28 and TRBJ2-7, reads DVKVTQSSRYLVKRTGEKVFLECVQDMDHENMFWYRQDPGLGLRLIYFSYDVKMKEKGDIPEGYSVSREKKERFSLILESASTNQTSMYLCASSRVPYEQYFGPGTRLTVT.